The T cell receptor beta chain under discussion was sequenced for a study of control samples from healthy donors and cancer patients (dated by TCRdb to between 2020 and 2021). Details on this clone: Its cognate antigen has yet to be identified. One base away there is no much larger clone; base qualities are not given.

Measured from the cysteine to the phenylalanine, the CDR3 is 18 residues long. Only CDR3 DNA remains: 54 bases, in frame from the first base. CDR1 and CDR2 were assigned from the germline V gene as LGHNA and YSLEER. Trimming costs V 0 bases and J 8 bases, and their ends lie 22 bases apart. Receptors were amplified or captured by the immunoSEQ multiplex PCR assay. Sourced from immuneACCESS, this table was stored by TCRdb with only in-frame sequences that have V and J called. A share of the clones is absent; for the studies checked, an unresolved V gene accounts for under half, and the remainder has no known explanation. The sample table records more than 25,000 clones; 94% of these occur just once. The ten biggest clones cover less than 8.5% of the sample.

This receptor was taken from a man between 60 and 75 years old in good health. Sequenced sample: blood. Recombination joined TRBV4-3 with TRBJ2-2, with the D gene not confidently named. The bases are TGCGCCAGCAGCCAAGACCCCCCGACTGGATCCTTGGGTGGGGAGCTGTTTTTT. This is translated as CASSQDPPTGSLGGELFF.